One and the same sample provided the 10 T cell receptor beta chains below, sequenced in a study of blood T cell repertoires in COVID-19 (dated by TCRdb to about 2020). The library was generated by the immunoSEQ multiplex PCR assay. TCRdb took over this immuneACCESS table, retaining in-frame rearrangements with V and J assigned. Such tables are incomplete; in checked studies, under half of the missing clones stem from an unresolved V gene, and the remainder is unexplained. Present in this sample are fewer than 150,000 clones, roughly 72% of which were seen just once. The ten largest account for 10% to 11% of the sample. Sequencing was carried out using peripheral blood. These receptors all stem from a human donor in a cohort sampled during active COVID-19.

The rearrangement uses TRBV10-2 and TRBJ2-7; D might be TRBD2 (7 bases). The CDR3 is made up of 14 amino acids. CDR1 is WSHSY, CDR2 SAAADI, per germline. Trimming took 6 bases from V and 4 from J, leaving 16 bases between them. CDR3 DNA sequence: TGCGCCAGCAGGAGGGGGGGGACACCATACGAGCAGTACTTC. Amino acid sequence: CASRRGGTPYEQYF.

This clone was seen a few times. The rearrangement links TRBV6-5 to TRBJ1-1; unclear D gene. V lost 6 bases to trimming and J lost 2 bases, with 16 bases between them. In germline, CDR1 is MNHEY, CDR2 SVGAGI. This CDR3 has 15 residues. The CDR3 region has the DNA TGTGCCAGCAGCGCCTTAAGAGGAGTTAACACTGAAGCTTTCTTT. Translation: CASSALRGVNTEAFF.

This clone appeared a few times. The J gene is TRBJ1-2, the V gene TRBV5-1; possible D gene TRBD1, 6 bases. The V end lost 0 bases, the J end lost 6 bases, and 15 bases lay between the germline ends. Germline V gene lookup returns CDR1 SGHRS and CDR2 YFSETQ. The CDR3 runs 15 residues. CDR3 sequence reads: CASSLEARTVDGYTF. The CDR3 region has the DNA TGCGCCAGCAGCTTGGAGGCTCGGACAGTCGATGGCTACACCTTC.

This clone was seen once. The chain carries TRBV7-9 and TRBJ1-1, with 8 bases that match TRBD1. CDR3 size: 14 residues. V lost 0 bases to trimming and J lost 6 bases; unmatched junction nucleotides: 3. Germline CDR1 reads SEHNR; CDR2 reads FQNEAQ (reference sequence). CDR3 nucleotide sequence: TGTGCCAGCAGCTTAGCTCAGGGGGCCTCTGAAGCTTTCTTT. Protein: CASSLAQGASEAFF.

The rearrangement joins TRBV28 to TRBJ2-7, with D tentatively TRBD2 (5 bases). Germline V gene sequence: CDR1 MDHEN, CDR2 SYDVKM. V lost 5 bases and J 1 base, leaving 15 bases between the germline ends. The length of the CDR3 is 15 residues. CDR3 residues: CASSVRTVYSYEQYF. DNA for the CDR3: TGTGCCAGCAGTGTTCGGACTGTTTATTCCTACGAGCAGTACTTC.

The DNA of the CDR3 is TGTGCCAGCAGCTTAGGGCAGGGTTTCTACAATGAGCAGTTCTTC. This translates into CASSLGQGFYNEQFF. The J gene is TRBJ2-1, the V gene TRBV7-9; TRBD1 is a possible D gene (5 bases). Germline V gene data show CDR1 as SEHNR and CDR2 as FQNEAQ (reference sequence). This CDR3 is 15 amino acids long. Trimming shortened V by 1 base and J by 3 bases, and 10 bases separated the two germline ends.

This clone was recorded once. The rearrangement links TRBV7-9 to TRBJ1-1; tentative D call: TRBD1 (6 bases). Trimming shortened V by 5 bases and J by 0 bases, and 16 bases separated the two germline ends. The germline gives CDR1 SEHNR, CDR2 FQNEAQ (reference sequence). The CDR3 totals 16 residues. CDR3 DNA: TGTGCCAGCAGCCTTACGACAGGACCAATGAACACTGAAGCTTTCTTT. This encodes CASSLTTGPMNTEAFF.

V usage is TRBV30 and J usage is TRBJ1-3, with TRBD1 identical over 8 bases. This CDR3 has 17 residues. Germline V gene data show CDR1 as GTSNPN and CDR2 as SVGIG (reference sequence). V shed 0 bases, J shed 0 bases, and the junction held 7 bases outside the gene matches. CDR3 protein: CAWSVGQGKVSGNTIYF. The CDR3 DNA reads TGTGCCTGGAGTGTCGGACAGGGTAAAGTCTCTGGAAACACCATATATTTT.

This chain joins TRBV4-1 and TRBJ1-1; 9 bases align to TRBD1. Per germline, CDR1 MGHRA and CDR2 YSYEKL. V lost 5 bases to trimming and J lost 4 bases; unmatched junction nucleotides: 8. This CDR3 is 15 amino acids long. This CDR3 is CASSTRTGAGTEAFF. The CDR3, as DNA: TGCGCCAGCAGCACCCGGACAGGGGCCGGCACTGAAGCTTTCTTT.

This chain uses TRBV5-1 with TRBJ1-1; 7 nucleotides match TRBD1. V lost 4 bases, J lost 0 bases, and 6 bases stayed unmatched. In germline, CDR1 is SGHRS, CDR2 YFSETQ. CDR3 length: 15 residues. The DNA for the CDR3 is TGCGCCAGCAGCCGAGACAGGGTGGTGAACACTGAAGCTTTCTTT. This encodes CASSRDRVVNTEAFF.